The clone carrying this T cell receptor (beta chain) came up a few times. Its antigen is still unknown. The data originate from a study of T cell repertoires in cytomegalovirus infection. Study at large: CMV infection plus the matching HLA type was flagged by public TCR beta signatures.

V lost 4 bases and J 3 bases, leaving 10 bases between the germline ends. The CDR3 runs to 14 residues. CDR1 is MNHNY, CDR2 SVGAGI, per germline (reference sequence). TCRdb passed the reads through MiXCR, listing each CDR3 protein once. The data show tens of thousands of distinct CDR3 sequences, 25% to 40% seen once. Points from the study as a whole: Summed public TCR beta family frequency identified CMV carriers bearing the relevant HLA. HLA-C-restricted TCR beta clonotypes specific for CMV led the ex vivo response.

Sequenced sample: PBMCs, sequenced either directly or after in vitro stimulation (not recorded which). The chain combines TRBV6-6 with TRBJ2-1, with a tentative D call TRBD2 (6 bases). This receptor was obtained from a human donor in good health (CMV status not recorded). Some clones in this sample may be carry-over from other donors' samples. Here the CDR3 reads CASSSGTLYNEQFF. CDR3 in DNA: TGTGCCAGCAGTTCCGGGACTCTCTACAATGAGCAGTTCTTC.